The rows below give T cell receptor beta chains drawn from one sample of a study of T cells after yellow fever vaccination. TCRdb passed the 5' RACE reads through MiXCR, listing each CDR3 protein once. Here the sample spans over 65,000 distinct CDR3 sequences, about an eighth being singletons. The input for sequencing was CD8+ T cells not binding an NS4B(214-222) dextramer, sorted from PBMCs, taken more than 20 days after the first yellow fever vaccination. The receptors originated from a man younger than 30 who received the YFV17D yellow fever vaccine. The CDR3 runs from the conserved cysteine through the conserved F or W.

>TRBJ2-2|TRBV29-1
CSVVQGYGELFF
>TRBJ1-6|TRBV10-2
CASSPGTGDSYNSPLHF
>TRBJ2-7|TRBV12-3/TRBV12-4
CASSPVRAYEQYF
>TRBJ2-5|TRBV12-3/TRBV12-4
CASSPPRGWETQYF
>TRBJ2-5|TRBV27
CASSSGETQYF
>TRBJ1-4|TRBV6-5
CASSYGAGEKLFF
>TRBJ1-2|TRBV27
CASSPTGNYGYTF
>TRBJ2-1|TRBV6-2/TRBV6-3
CASSYNFYNEQFF
>TRBJ1-1|TRBV20-1
CSARVGGWNTEAFF
>TRBJ2-5|TRBV5-1
CASSFLRGQEETQYF
>TRBJ2-3|TRBV25-1
CASSDRGGRTDTQYF
>TRBJ2-2|TRBV7-9
CASSHRTANTGELFF
>TRBJ2-7|TRBV19
CASSVRGSYEQYF
>TRBJ1-1|TRBV4-3
CASSQSETGTGRAFF
>TRBJ2-2|TRBV7-2
CASSLAPGQSYTGELFF
>TRBJ1-4|TRBV5-6
CASSSGQGYGKLFF
>TRBJ2-2|TRBV20-1
CSAWSGGANGELFF
>TRBJ1-5|TRBV10-3
CAIASGNQPQHF
>TRBJ2-2|TRBV7-9
CASSSPRGGTGELFF
>TRBJ2-1|TRBV12-3/TRBV12-4
CASSFVGGGFNEQFF
>TRBJ2-7|TRBV11-2
CASSLAAGFYEQYF
>TRBJ2-2|TRBV6-2/TRBV6-3
CASSQYLTGEIFF
>TRBJ1-4|TRBV4-3
CASSPWDGEATNEKLFF
>TRBJ2-1|TRBV29-1
CSVEGGQGHYNEQFF
>TRBJ2-2|TRBV2
CASLWTEGAGELFF
>TRBJ2-2|TRBV12-3/TRBV12-4
CASKPSGGAPGELFF
>TRBJ2-2|TRBV9
CASSVARGGRTGELFF
>TRBJ2-3|TRBV19
CASSMAPGADTQYF
>TRBJ1-1|TRBV4-1
CASSQGSLGPMNTEAFF
>TRBJ2-1|TRBV29-1
CSACQATYNEQFF
>TRBJ2-7|TRBV9
CASSDREPAYEQYF
>TRBJ1-2|TRBV12-3/TRBV12-4
CASSSWGQTYGYTF
>TRBJ2-2|TRBV7-6
CASSTPRIARELFF
>TRBJ1-4|TRBV10-3
CAIAGDRVGEKLFF
>TRBJ2-2|TRBV27
CASSLNALPNTGELFF
>TRBJ2-3|TRBV7-8
CASSYGGPTDTQYF
>TRBJ2-1|TRBV27
CASSLGTSGGLYNEQFF
>TRBJ2-2|TRBV29-1
CSVVQAGHEPGELFF
>TRBJ1-5|TRBV5-5
CASSLVAVNQPQHF
>TRBJ2-1|TRBV20-1
CSAPRQGAFRNEQFF
>TRBJ2-6|TRBV6-5
CASSYSHPLAGSGANVLTF
>TRBJ2-1|TRBV5-1
CAISLGLGVSSYNEQFF